This T cell receptor (beta chain) emerged from a study of blood T cell repertoires in COVID-19 (dated by TCRdb to the early 2020s). Broadly, across the study: The collaborator samples originated in the United States, Italy and Spain and spanned the acute and convalescent phases of COVID-19. Samples came from the ongoing ImmuneRACE study (first 160 participants) plus 1,254 subjects from 6 global collaborators. The prospective study material was composed of cDNA or gDNA derived from T cells, B-cell-depleted T cells, or PBMCs. A de-identified subject ID, COVID-19 status, age in years and sex were almost always included in the sample metadata. The repertoires were released in a freely available public database intended as a resource for research on the immune response to SARS-CoV-2. Subjects who had been exposed to COVID-19, were actively infected with it, or had recovered from it provided the deeply sampled blood TCRbeta repertoires that made up the dataset. Where HLA class I and class II types were available, the types were taken from metadata supplied by the sample provider, not from assay-based typing. What the authors observed across the whole study: The quantity of clinical and demographic metadata differed by source and by participant and was supplied without curation.

The immunoSEQ Assay, a bias-controlled multiplex PCR, was used to amplify TCRbeta CDR3 regions from genomic DNA. The published analysis was carried out like this. The number of nucleated cells in each sample was estimated by amplification of reference gene primers within the assay. To quantify the absolute abundance of each unique TCRbeta CDR3 rearrangement, sequence reads were collapsed and filtered. For each sample, productive Simpson clonality was calculated as the square root of Simpson's diversity index across productive rearrangements. In TCRdb, the immuneACCESS table is reduced to in-frame sequences with V and J assigned. These tables do not hold every clone; where another copy was compared, an unresolved V gene accounts for under half, and the others remain unexplained. That table supplies the V and J calls and clone size; D and trimming were determined from the DNA. In all, the sample holds around 200,000 clones, and around 84% of those were seen once. Roughly 14% of the sample belongs to the ten largest clones.

At one collaborating source in Seattle, patients were enrolled during active infection and were followed longitudinally through the course of disease. Collaborating institutions collected whole blood in K2EDTA tubes following their own protocols. Collaborator samples were shipped for TCRbeta analysis as frozen whole blood, isolated PBMCs, or DNA extracted from either sample type. As to this clone: Its binding antigen is unknown. Within one base of it there is no much larger clone, and no base qualities were kept.

Sequences MDHEN (CDR1) and SYDVKM (CDR2) are obtained from the germline V gene. V is cut back by 6 bases and J by 4 bases, with 9 bases in the junction unmatched. The CDR3 runs 15 amino acids, cysteine and phenylalanine included. Just the 45-base CDR3 DNA is kept, in frame starting at base 1. The sample comprised peripheral blood. The TCR comes from a woman in her 70s with COVID-19, enrolled during active disease. Here the chain combines TRBV28 and TRBJ1-5; a stretch of 7 junction bases matches TRBD1. The DNA is as follows: TGTGCCAGCAGAGACCGACAGGGTGGGAATCAGCCCCAGCATTTT. Translated, this is CASRDRQGGNQPQHF.